This TCR beta chain was found in a study of OX40 agonist ivuxolimab in advanced cancers. Study information: Hepatocellular carcinoma, melanoma, renal cell or head and neck cancer affected the dose-escalation patients. Age averaged around 59 years (range about 20 to 80), and around 87% were male. Whole-study results and caveats: The study found that CD8+ T cells averaged more expanded clones than CD4+.

Note on this clone: No antigen is known for it.

The method was immunoSEQ multiplex PCR; TCRdb's version includes in-frame clones alone and lacks a portion of them. The sample lists around 69,000 clones; 89% were seen once. This specimen consisted of CD4+ or CD8+ T cells sorted from blood, obtained in a trial of the OX40 agonist ivuxolimab. This sequence originates from an adult with an advanced solid tumor such as melanoma, head and neck, liver or kidney cancer.

CDR3 DNA sequence: TGTGCCAGCAGCCAAGATGGACAGGGGGCCTACGAGCAGTACTTC. Its protein is CASSQDGQGAYEQYF. V is TRBV4-2 and J is TRBJ2-7, with TRBD1 matching over 10 bases. The CDR3 consists of 15 residues. Trimming removed 0 bases from V and 2 bases from J; junction bases left unmatched: 1. The germline V gene encodes CDR1 LGHNA and CDR2 YNFKEQ.